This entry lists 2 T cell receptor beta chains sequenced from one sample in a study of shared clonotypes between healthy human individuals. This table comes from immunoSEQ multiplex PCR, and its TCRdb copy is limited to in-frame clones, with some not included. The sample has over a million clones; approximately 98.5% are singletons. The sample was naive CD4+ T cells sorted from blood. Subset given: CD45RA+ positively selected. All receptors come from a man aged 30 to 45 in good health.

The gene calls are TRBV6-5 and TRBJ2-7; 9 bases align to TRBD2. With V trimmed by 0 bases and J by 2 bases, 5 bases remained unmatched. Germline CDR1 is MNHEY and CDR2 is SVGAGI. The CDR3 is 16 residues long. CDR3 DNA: TGTGCCAGCAGTTACTCATCGACTAGCGGTCCCTACGAGCAGTACTTC. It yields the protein CASSYSSTSGPYEQYF.

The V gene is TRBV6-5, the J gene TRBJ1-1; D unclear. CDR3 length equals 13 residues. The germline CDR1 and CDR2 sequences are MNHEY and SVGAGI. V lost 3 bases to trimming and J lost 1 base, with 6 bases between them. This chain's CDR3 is CASSYFRNTEAFF. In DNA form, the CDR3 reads TGTGCCAGCAGTTATTTTCGGAACACTGAAGCTTTCTTT.